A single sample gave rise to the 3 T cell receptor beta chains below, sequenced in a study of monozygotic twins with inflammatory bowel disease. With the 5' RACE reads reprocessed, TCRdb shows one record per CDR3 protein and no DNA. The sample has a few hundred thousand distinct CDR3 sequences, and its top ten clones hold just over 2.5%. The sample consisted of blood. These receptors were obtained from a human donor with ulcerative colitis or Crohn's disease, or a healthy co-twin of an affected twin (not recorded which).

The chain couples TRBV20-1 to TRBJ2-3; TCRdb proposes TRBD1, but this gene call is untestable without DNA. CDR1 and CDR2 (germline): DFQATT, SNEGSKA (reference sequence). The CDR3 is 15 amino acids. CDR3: CSAGDRLSPTDTQYF.

CDR3 amino acids: CASSLRGGVGGSYEQYF. This chain joins TRBV7-3 and TRBJ2-7; the TRBD1 assignment by TCRdb is unverifiable without DNA. The CDR3 length is 17 residues. Germline V CDR1 and CDR2: SGHTA, FQGTGA.

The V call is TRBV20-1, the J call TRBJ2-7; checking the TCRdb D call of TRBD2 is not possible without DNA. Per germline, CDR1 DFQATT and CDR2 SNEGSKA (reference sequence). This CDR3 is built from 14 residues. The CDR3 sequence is CSAVDYQSSYEQYF.